Listed below are T cell receptor beta chains from one sample, sequenced in a study of blood T cells in healthy people across ages. From the 5' RACE reads, TCRdb called clonotypes with MiXCR, one entry per CDR3 protein. The data contain about 760,000 distinct CDR3 sequences, about 56% of them singletons. Sequenced: blood. The source of these receptors is a man in his forties in good health. Each CDR3 is given without its conserved first and last residue. The size of a clone is reported for some rows only, either as once, few or many, or as a class for expanded clones.

V	length	size	J	CDR3
TRBV28	14	.	.	ASSSDYLRLQETQY
TRBV4-3	13	.	TRBJ1-1	ASSQEARLNTEAF
TRBV20-1	12	.	TRBJ1-2	SARERGSQSGYT
TRBV5-1	13	few	TRBJ2-7	ASSAGTGGYYEQY
TRBV12-3/TRBV12-4	12	.	TRBJ2-3	ASSPGWDTDTQY
TRBV7-9	15	.	TRBJ1-2	ASSSPTGTGSLNGYT
TRBV2	13	.	TRBJ2-2	ASSRGQANTGELF
TRBV3-1	10	.	.	ASSQRENEQY
TRBV5-1	12	.	TRBJ2-3	ASRIGGLGDTQY
TRBV20-1	13	.	TRBJ2-1	SGAKLAPSYNEQF
TRBV28	14	.	TRBJ1-2	ASRPSWGQGVYGYT
TRBV12-3/TRBV12-4	12	.	TRBJ2-7	ASSLLGQRYEQY
TRBV2	13	few	TRBJ2-7	ASRSTSTGGYEQY
TRBV9	14	.	TRBJ2-3	ASSQRLAGSTDTQY
TRBV20-1	11	.	TRBJ2-6	SARDDGANVLT
TRBV4-1	12	.	TRBJ1-1	ASTENPAITEAF
TRBV5-4	13	.	TRBJ2-1	ASSLWAGNNNEQF
TRBV5-1	11	.	TRBJ2-1	ASSSDRGPEQF
TRBV2	12	.	TRBJ1-2	ASRSGGGLYGYT
TRBV5-1	12	.	TRBJ1-2	ASSSEDRGHGYT
TRBV7-2	11	few	.	ASSLAQDGEQY
TRBV5-1	14	.	TRBJ2-7	ASNLGATRISYEQY
TRBV28	16	.	TRBJ1-1	VSSLRDRGRPLNTEAF
TRBV6-5	13	.	TRBJ2-7	ASSASGTGRLGQY
TRBV29-1	10	.	TRBJ1-1	SVDAGRTEAF
TRBV28	10	.	TRBJ2-6	ASGAGANVLT
TRBV20-1	9	few	.	SLPGNRTQY